This is a list of T cell receptor beta chains from one sample in a study of T cells after yellow fever vaccination. TCRdb recomputed calls from the 5' RACE reads with MiXCR, one row per CDR3 protein. The sample carries about 350,000 distinct CDR3 sequences, approximately 4% recorded once. The sample here was PBMCs, taken 5 days after the yellow fever booster vaccination. The receptors shown here come from a young man who received the YFV17D yellow fever vaccine. Each CDR3 is given with its conserved first and last residue. Fields, in order: D gene, V gene, clone size, J gene, CDR3 DNA, CDR3 protein. The D gene is left open where the match is weak. Size values are once, few and many counts, or a class for expanded clones, and some rows have none.

>NA|TRBV6-6|few|TRBJ1-1
TGTGCCAGCAGTTACTCGTACGGGACAGAAGCTTTCTTT
CASSYSYGTEAFF
>NA|TRBV12-3/TRBV12-4|few|TRBJ1-2
TGTGCCAGCAGCCGCTCACCCGATGGCTACACCTTC
CASSRSPDGYTF
>NA|TRBV24-1|NA|TRBJ2-5
TGTGCCACCAGTGACAGGGGGGTCCAAGAGACCCAGTACTTC
CATSDRGVQETQYF
>TRBD2|TRBV15|few|TRBJ2-4
TGTGCCACCAGCAGATCGGCCGTAGCGGGGGGGCTCGCGGGGGCCAAAAACATTCAGTACTTC
CATSRSAVAGGLAGAKNIQYF
>NA|TRBV7-2|few|TRBJ1-2
TGTGCCAGCAGCTCTCGGGGGGGCCCTAACTATGGCTACACCTTC
CASSSRGGPNYGYTF
>TRBD2|TRBV20-1|NA|TRBJ2-1
TGCAGTGCCTCTCGGGCTAGCGGGGGGGGTCATTTCTACAATGAGCAGTTCTTC
CSASRASGGGHFYNEQFF
>NA|TRBV20-1|NA|TRBJ1-5
TGCAGTGCTAGGCCCGGGGCGGAGGAGAATCAGCCCCAGCATTTT
CSARPGAEENQPQHF
>NA|TRBV11-2|many|TRBJ2-1
TGTGCCAGCAGCTTAGGGGGGGATGAGCAGTTCTTC
CASSLGGDEQFF
>TRBD2|TRBV7-9|few|TRBJ2-3
TGTGCCAGCAGCCCCGGTGGACTAGTGACAGATACGCAGTATTTT
CASSPGGLVTDTQYF
>NA|TRBV6-5|few|TRBJ1-2
TGTGCCAGCAGTTACGGGGGGTATGGCTACACCTTC
CASSYGGYGYTF
>NA|TRBV2|NA|TRBJ1-2
TGTGCCAGCAGTGAAGGGGGGTGGAGGTATGGCTACACCTTC
CASSEGGWRYGYTF
>NA|TRBV6-5|few|TRBJ2-1
TGTGCCAGCAGCCCCGGGAACAATGAGCAGTTCTTC
CASSPGNNEQFF
>NA|TRBV28|few|TRBJ2-3
TGTGCCAGCAGTATTAGCGGCTTCACAGATACGCAGTATTTT
CASSISGFTDTQYF
>NA|TRBV6-5|few|TRBJ1-1
TGTGCCAGCAGTTACACCCGGCATCCCCATGAAGCTTTCTTT
CASSYTRHPHEAFF
>NA|TRBV6-5|few|TRBJ1-1
TGTGCCAGCAGTTACGGTATCAGGATCCCTGAAGCTTTCTTT
CASSYGIRIPEAFF
>NA|TRBV20-1|many|TRBJ2-5
TGCAGTGCTATAAGGACAGATCAAGAGACCCAGTACTTC
CSAIRTDQETQYF
>NA|TRBV5-4|NA|TRBJ2-1
TGTGCCAGCAGCCGGCCGGCAGATGCTTCGGATGAGCAGTTCTTC
CASSRPADASDEQFF
>TRBD1|TRBV5-4|NA|TRBJ1-1
TGTGCCAGCAGCTTGTGGGACAGGGCGATCACTGAAGCTTTCTTT
CASSLWDRAITEAFF
>NA|TRBV5-1|many|TRBJ2-7
TGCGCCAGCAGCTTGGAGGCCAGCTCCTACGAGCAGTACTTC
CASSLEASSYEQYF
>NA|TRBV7-2|few|TRBJ1-6
TGTGCCAGCAGCTACCGTCGGACGGATTCTTCACCCCTCCACTTT
CASSYRRTDSSPLHF
>NA|TRBV27|few|TRBJ1-6
TGTGCCAGCAGTTTGGGATCGTCCCGGAGCTCCTATAATTCACCCCTCCACTTT
CASSLGSSRSSYNSPLHF
>NA|TRBV6-2/TRBV6-3|many|TRBJ1-2
TGTGCCGGCCGCGGATATAGGGGCTACACCTTC
CAGRGYRGYTF
>TRBD1|TRBV5-5|few|TRBJ1-1
TGTGCCAGCAGCTTCCTCTACAGGGGAACTCCTGAAGCTTTCTTT
CASSFLYRGTPEAFF
>NA|TRBV24-1|few|TRBJ1-1
TGTGCCACCAGTGAGGGCATCGGCACTGAAGCTTTCTTT
CATSEGIGTEAFF
>TRBD2|TRBV14|NA|TRBJ2-1
TGTGCCAGCAGCCGCCCCCCGGGGGGACTACGCTACAATGAGCAGTTCTTC
CASSRPPGGLRYNEQFF
>TRBD2|TRBV4-3|few|TRBJ2-1
TGCGCCAGCAGCCAAGTCGGGGGGGCACACAATGAGCAGTTCTTC
CASSQVGGAHNEQFF
>NA|TRBV6-1|few|TRBJ2-7
TGTGCCAGCAGTTCGGACCTAACTACAGAGCAGTACTTC
CASSSDLTTEQYF
>TRBD1|TRBV29-1|few|TRBJ1-2
TGCAGCGTTGAAGAACAGGGGAAAGTCTATGGCTACACCTTC
CSVEEQGKVYGYTF
>TRBD2|TRBV20-1|few|TRBJ2-3
TGCAGTGCTAGACAGACTAGCGGCACAGATACGCAGTATTTT
CSARQTSGTDTQYF
>NA|TRBV6-2/TRBV6-3|few|TRBJ2-4
TGTGCCACCTCTTTTGGGAGTTACAAAAACATTCAGTACTTC
CATSFGSYKNIQYF
>NA|TRBV28|many|TRBJ2-5
TGTGCCAGCAGCTCCTGGGAGACCCAGTACTTC
CASSSWETQYF
>TRBD2|TRBV5-4|NA|TRBJ2-1
TGTGCCAGCAGGTTTACTAGCGGGGTTGCCGAATTC
CASRFTSGVAEF
>NA|TRBV7-2|many|TRBJ2-2
TGTGCCAGCAGCTTAATTGGGGCACCCGGGGAGCTGTTTTTT
CASSLIGAPGELFF
>NA|TRBV15|NA|TRBJ1-1
TGTGCCACCAGCAGGCCCAGGGGTATGAACACTGAAGCTTTCTTT
CATSRPRGMNTEAFF
>NA|TRBV7-2|NA|TRBJ1-6
TGTGCCAGCAGCTTAGCTCCACAGGCGAGCTCCTATAATTCACCCCTCCACTTT
CASSLAPQASSYNSPLHF
>NA|TRBV5-1|NA|TRBJ2-3
TGCGCCAGCAGCTTGGGGGTAGACACAGATACGAAGTATTTT
CASSLGVDTDTKYF
>NA|TRBV5-1|few|TRBJ1-1
TGCGCCAGCAGCATGGAGGGCTTGGGCACTGAAGCTTTCTTT
CASSMEGLGTEAFF
>NA|TRBV15|few|TRBJ1-1
TGTGCCACCAGCAGAGACGGTCGGGCCACTGAAGCTTTCTTT
CATSRDGRATEAFF
>TRBD1|TRBV7-9|many|TRBJ1-1
TGTGCCAGCAGCTCCCCGGGACAGGGTAAAACTGAAGCTTTCTTT
CASSSPGQGKTEAFF
>TRBD1|TRBV5-1|NA|TRBJ2-3
TGCGCCAGCAGATCACAGGACAGGGATACGCAGTATTTT
CASRSQDRDTQYF
>NA|TRBV7-9|many|TRBJ2-5
TGCGCCAGCAGCCTGAATCAAGAGACCCAGTACTTC
CASSLNQETQYF
>NA|TRBV5-5|few|TRBJ1-4
TGTGCCAGCAGCTTAGCTGGGCCCACAACTAATGAAAAACTGTTTTTT
CASSLAGPTTNEKLFF
>NA|TRBV7-2|few|TRBJ1-3
TGTGCCAGCAGCTCCGGGTATGGAAACACCATATATTTT
CASSSGYGNTIYF
>NA|TRBV29-1|many|TRBJ1-5
TGCACCCCCCCCCCTTCCACCCGATGGGGCAATCAGCCCCAGCATTTT
CTPPPSTRWGNQPQHF
>NA|TRBV7-2|NA|TRBJ2-3
TGTGCCAGCAGCTTAGTCAGGGAGCGCACAGATACGCAGTATTTT
CASSLVRERTDTQYF